The 18 T cell receptor beta chains given below trace back to one sample, sequenced in a study of graft-versus-host responses after intestinal transplantation. The protocol was immunoSEQ multiplex PCR, while the TCRdb copy is restricted to in-frame clones and leaves out a portion. This table has roughly 60,000 clones, 70% to 90% appearing once. The material was PBMCs, obtained 26 days after transplant. All receptors come from a human patient who received an intestinal transplant, so some T cells may come from the graft donor.

The chain has TRBV29-1 and TRBJ1-1; TRBD1 might be the D (6 bases). CDR1 SQVTM and CDR2 ANQGSEA come from the germline V gene. The CDR3 is 11 amino acids. V lost 8 bases to trimming and J lost 7 bases, with 14 bases between them. CDR3 coding DNA: TGCAGCACTCTCAGGGGCCTTGAAGCTTTCTTT. Encoded protein: CSTLRGLEAFF.

This clone showed up just once. The junction shows a germline mismatch at one end, possibly a read error. The genes are TRBV27 and TRBJ2-1; D is uncertain. From germline, CDR1 is MNHEY and CDR2 SMNVEV (reference sequence). There are 14 residues in the CDR3. CDR3 bases: TGTGCCAGCAGTTTAGTGGCAGGATACAGTGAGCAGTTCTTC. This encodes CASSLVAGYSEQFF.

The genes are TRBV6-1 and TRBJ2-7; D not resolved. The CDR3 is 12 residues long. Germline V CDR1 and CDR2: MNHNS, SASEGT. V was pared by 4 bases and J by 2 bases, with 6 bases between. CDR3 nucleotides: TGTGCCAGCAGTGTAGTTCCCTACGAGCAGTACTTC. This codes for CASSVVPYEQYF.

V is TRBV28 and J is TRBJ1-6; D ambiguous. The CDR3 extends over 12 amino acids. V lost 8 bases and J 8 bases, leaving 10 bases between the germline ends. From germline, CDR1 is MDHEN and CDR2 SYDVKM. CDR3 protein: CASRSVDSPLHF. CDR3 DNA: TGTGCCAGCCGATCTGTAGATTCACCCCTCCACTTT.

The chain combines TRBV5-4 with TRBJ2-1, with D uncertain. The CDR3 contains 12 residues. V was pared by 0 bases and J by 8 bases, with 6 bases between. Germline V gene sequence: CDR1 SGHNT, CDR2 YYREEE (reference sequence). CDR3 in DNA: TGTGCCAGCAGCTTGGATAATTATGAGCAGTTCTTC. Protein: CASSLDNYEQFF.

This chain connects TRBV5-4 to TRBJ2-7; TRBD2 matches 8 bases. In germline, CDR1 is SGHNT, CDR2 YYREEE (reference sequence). The V gene end was trimmed by 5 bases and the J gene end by 3 bases; junction bases not matched to a gene: 4. The CDR3 has 13 amino acids. CDR3 nucleotide sequence: TGTGCCAGCAGGGCGGGAGGCGACTACGAGCAGTACTTC. Protein product: CASRAGGDYEQYF.

The chain couples TRBV5-1 to TRBJ2-7; TRBD1 is a possible D gene (5 bases). The length of the CDR3 is 17 residues. V was clipped by 0 bases and J by 0 bases, with 16 bases between them. From germline, CDR1 is SGHRS and CDR2 YFSETQ. CDR3: CASSLDPGPFPSYEQYF. DNA for the CDR3: TGCGCCAGCAGCTTGGATCCAGGGCCCTTCCCCTCCTACGAGCAGTACTTC.

CDR3 in DNA: TGTGCCAGAACTTCCCACGCCGGGATGTTCTTC. Protein product: CARTSHAGMFF. V usage is TRBV2 and J usage is TRBJ2-1, with D possibly TRBD2 on 5 matching bases. The CDR3 runs 11 residues. The germline gives CDR1 SNHLY, CDR2 FYNNEI. The ends were cut back, 9 bases at V and 15 bases at J, with 18 bases in the middle. Supplemented by reference TRBV2 and TRBJ2-1, the full variable domain reads EPEVTQTPSHQVTQMGQEVILRCVPISNHLYFYWYRQILGQKVEFLVSFYNNEISEKSEIFDDQFSVERPDGSNFTLKIRSTKLEDSAMYFCARTSHAGMFFGPGTRLTVL.

The table lists this clone with a count of one. This rearrangement joins TRBV27 to TRBJ2-7; 9 bases match TRBD2. CDR1 and CDR2 from the germline V gene are MNHEY and SMNVEV (reference sequence). The CDR3 has 16 residues. The V and J ends lost 0 bases and 2 bases, in that order; junction bases with no gene match: 5. CDR3 region: CASSLSLAGRPYEQYF. The CDR3 region has the DNA TGTGCCAGCAGTTTATCGCTAGCGGGGCGTCCCTACGAGCAGTACTTC.

The chain carries TRBV28 and TRBJ2-7; TRBD2 matches 16 bases. V shed 6 bases and J 6 bases; nucleotides not matched to a gene: 8. The CDR3 spans 16 residues. Germline CDR1 MDHEN, CDR2 SYDVKM. The CDR3 DNA reads TGTGCCAGCAGCCCAGCCGGGACTAGCGGGAGGGCCGAGCAGTACTTC. Amino acid sequence: CASSPAGTSGRAEQYF.

The rearrangement uses TRBV2 and TRBJ2-3; possible D gene TRBD1, 6 bases. CDR1 is SNHLY and CDR2 is FYNNEI in the germline V gene. The germline V and J ends were trimmed by 1 base and 0 bases, with 8 bases remaining between them. CDR3 length: 15 residues. The CDR3: CASSEGGRSTDTQYF. The CDR3 nucleotides are TGTGCCAGCAGTGAAGGGGGGCGGAGCACAGATACGCAGTATTTT.

The rearrangement links TRBV4-1 to TRBJ2-5, with 10 bases matching TRBD1. This CDR3 has 16 residues. Germline V lookup: CDR1 MGHRA, CDR2 YSYEKL. The V gene end was trimmed by 3 bases and the J gene end by 5 bases; junction bases not matched to a gene: 9. CDR3 loop: CASSQGGTGVRETQYF. For the CDR3, the DNA is TGCGCCAGCAGCCAGGGAGGGACAGGGGTGCGGGAGACCCAGTACTTC.

This chain links TRBV28 with TRBJ2-1; D unclear. Germline CDR1 and CDR2: MDHEN and SYDVKM. There are 12 residues in the CDR3. Trimming took off 3 bases at V and 2 bases at J, with 2 bases between the two ends. The CDR3 DNA sequence: TGTGCCAGCAGTTTCGCCTACAATGAGCAGTTCTTC. Its protein product is CASSFAYNEQFF.

The chain is built from TRBV4-1 and TRBJ2-6; 8 bases are a match to TRBD1. The trim removed 1 base at V and 2 bases at J, leaving 1 base unmatched. This CDR3 spans 16 amino acids. CDR1 MGHRA and CDR2 YSYEKL come from the germline V gene. CDR3 residues: CASSQGTGTGANVLTF. In DNA form, the CDR3 reads TGCGCCAGCAGCCAAGGGACAGGGACTGGGGCCAACGTCCTGACTTTC.

This chain connects TRBV28 to TRBJ2-2; 7 bases align to TRBD1. V trimming: 2 bases; J trimming: 7 bases; junction bases outside the gene matches: 4. Germline V CDR1 and CDR2: MDHEN, SYDVKM. The length of the CDR3 is 14 residues. CDR3 DNA sequence: TGTGCCAGCAGTTTAAGGGGGCATAACGGGGAGCTGTTTTTT. It is translated as CASSLRGHNGELFF.

The chain joins TRBV2 to TRBJ1-3; 7 bases agree with TRBD1. The CDR3 has 14 amino acids. The ends lost 2 bases at V and 4 bases at J; junction bases unmatched: 2. CDR1 SNHLY and CDR2 FYNNEI come from the germline V gene. The CDR3 protein is CASSERGLGNTIYF. The CDR3 bases are TGTGCCAGCAGTGAAAGGGGGCTCGGAAACACCATATATTTT.

The chain couples TRBV5-1 to TRBJ1-5; D remains ambiguous. Germline V gives CDR1 SGHRS, CDR2 YFSETQ. The V and J ends lost 7 bases and 3 bases respectively, with 23 bases between them. CDR3 length equals 17 residues. The CDR3 sequence: CASPERHFWINNQPQHF. The CDR3 DNA reads as TGCGCCAGCCCCGAGAGACATTTCTGGATCAACAATCAGCCCCAGCATTTT.

J is TRBJ2-7 and V is TRBV6-6, with TRBD1 matching 7 bases. V shed 5 bases and J 3 bases; nucleotides not matched to a gene: 7. The CDR3 runs to 14 residues. Germline values: CDR1 MNHNY, CDR2 SVGAGI (reference sequence). In nucleotides, the CDR3 is TGTGCCAGCAGTCTGACGACAGGGCGCTACGAGCAGTACTTC. The encoded protein is CASSLTTGRYEQYF.